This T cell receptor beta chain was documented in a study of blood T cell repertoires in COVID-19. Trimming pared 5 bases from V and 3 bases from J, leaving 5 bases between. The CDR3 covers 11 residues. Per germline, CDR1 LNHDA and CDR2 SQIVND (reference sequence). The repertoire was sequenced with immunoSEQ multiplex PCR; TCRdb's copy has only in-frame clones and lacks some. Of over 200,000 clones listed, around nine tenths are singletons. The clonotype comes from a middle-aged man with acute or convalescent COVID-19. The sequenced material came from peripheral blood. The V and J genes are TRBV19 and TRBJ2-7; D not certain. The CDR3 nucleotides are TGTGCCAGTAGTGGCAGCTACGAGCAGTACTTC. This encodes CASSGSYEQYF. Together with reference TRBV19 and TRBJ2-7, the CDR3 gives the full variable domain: DGGITQSPKYLFRKEGQNVTLSCEQNLNHDAMYWYRQDPGQGLRLIYYSQIVNDFQKGDIAEGYSVSREKKESFPLTVTSAQKNPTAFYLCASSGSYEQYFGPGTRLTVT.